These 15 T cell receptor beta chains were all obtained from the same sample, sequenced in a study of T cells in localized non-small cell lung cancer. Clones were sequenced by immunoSEQ multiplex PCR, and TCRdb holds only the in-frame ones, with some missing. The repertoire consists of about 26,000 clones, with around 83% occurring once and the leading ten covering about 3.8%. The source material was peripheral blood, sampled before any cancer treatment. These receptors were obtained from a woman aged 40-75 years with stage I lung adenocarcinoma.

In this sample, this clone turned up a few times. The chain links TRBV11-2 to TRBJ2-1, with 9 bases that match TRBD2. CDR1 and CDR2 from the germline V gene are SGHAT and FQNNGV. CDR3 length: 14 residues. V was clipped by 0 bases and J by 10 bases; unmatched bases: 4. Here the CDR3 reads CASSLEAGGREQFF. Here the CDR3 DNA reads TGTGCCAGCAGCTTAGAAGCGGGGGGTAGGGAGCAGTTCTTC. The variable domain in full, with the rest retrieved from reference TRBV11-2 and TRBJ2-1, is EAGVAQSPRYKIIEKRQSVAFWCNPISGHATLYWYQQILGQGPKLLIQFQNNGVVDDSQLPKDRFSAERLKGVDSTLKIQPAKLEDSAVYLCASSLEAGGREQFFGPGTRLTVL.

The chain recombines TRBV20-1 with TRBJ1-1; the D gene is possibly TRBD1 (5 bases). CDR1 DFQATT and CDR2 SNEGSKA come from the germline V gene (reference sequence). The CDR3 spans 11 residues. V was pared by 3 bases and J by 7 bases, with 9 bases between. CDR3 in DNA: TGCAGTGCTAGGGGGGTCGGTGAAGCTTTCTTT. Its protein is CSARGVGEAFF.

Only a few counts were recorded for this clone. The genes are TRBV29-1 and TRBJ2-5, with D unresolved. Germline V lookup: CDR1 SQVTM, CDR2 ANQGSEA. This CDR3 has 13 residues. V lost 3 bases, J lost 5 bases, and 13 bases lay in between. In nucleotides, the CDR3 is TGCAGCGTTGAGGAACCTAGGCACGAGACCCAGTACTTC. The encoded protein is CSVEEPRHETQYF.

A remark on this clone: One end of the junction is discordant with germline, which a read error may explain. The chain carries TRBV6-6 and TRBJ2-3; no clear D gene. Germline V gives CDR1 MNHNY, CDR2 SVGAGI (reference sequence). The CDR3 is 14 amino acids. The CDR3 loop reads CASSSRGGVQIWIF. For the CDR3, the DNA is TGTGCCAGCAGTTCACGTGGTGGGGTCCAGATTTGGATATTT.

This clone has a single count. The chain uses TRBV5-8 and TRBJ2-3; no definite D call. Trimming pared 3 bases from V and 6 bases from J, leaving 8 bases between. The length of the CDR3 is 12 residues. Looked up from germline, CDR1 is SGHTS and CDR2 is YDEGEE. This CDR3 reads CASSSLGDTQYF. CDR3 coding DNA: TGTGCCAGCAGCTCGTTGGGGGATACGCAGTATTTT.

The genes are TRBV6-6 and TRBJ2-3; D perhaps matches TRBD2 (5 bases). Germline CDR1 is MNHNY and CDR2 is SVGAGI (reference sequence). The germline V and J ends were trimmed by 5 bases and 10 bases, with 10 bases remaining between them. CDR3 length: 11 residues. The CDR3 here is CASSNSVPQYF. CDR3 in DNA: TGTGCCAGCAGTAATAGCGTCCCGCAGTATTTT.

In this sample, this clone turned up once. The V and J genes are TRBV13 and TRBJ1-4; the D is unclear. Looked up from germline, CDR1 is PRHDT and CDR2 is FYEKMQ (reference sequence). The CDR3 extends over 16 amino acids. The ends were cut back, 5 bases at V and 0 bases at J, with 13 bases in the middle. Here the CDR3 DNA reads TGTGCCAGCAGCCCCCTCAGGAGCTCAACTAATGAAAAACTGTTTTTT. The encoded protein is CASSPLRSSTNEKLFF.

The chain uses TRBV11-3 and TRBJ2-7; 12 nucleotides match TRBD1. The V gene's germline CDR1 is SGHNT and CDR2 YENEEA. J was trimmed by 5 bases and V by 5 bases; bases with no gene match: 4. The CDR3 covers 14 residues. The CDR3 sequence is CASSHRDRGHEQYF. In DNA, the CDR3 is TGTGCCAGCAGCCACCGGGACAGGGGGCACGAGCAGTACTTC.

This clone was detected only a few times. The V gene is TRBV4-1, the J gene TRBJ1-5; D unclear. The CDR3 sequence is 18 residues long. The V gene lost 1 base and the J gene lost 0 bases, with 16 bases spanning the gap. Germline CDR1 reads MGHRA; CDR2 reads YSYEKL. The CDR3 region is CASSQVVVTIYSNQPQHF. DNA of the CDR3: TGCGCCAGCAGCCAAGTTGTGGTGACAATCTATAGCAATCAGCCCCAGCATTTT.

V and J are TRBV6-5 and TRBJ1-5; no clear D gene. The CDR3 has 13 amino acids. V was trimmed by 5 bases and J by 3 bases, leaving 8 bases between them. The V gene's germline CDR1 is MNHEY and CDR2 SVGAGI. CDR3: CASSKGINQPQHF. The CDR3 bases are TGTGCCAGCAGTAAGGGAATCAATCAGCCCCAGCATTTT.

The genes are TRBV5-1 and TRBJ1-4, with TRBD1 as a possible D gene (6 bases). V was trimmed by 2 bases and J by 8 bases, leaving 13 bases between them. The CDR3 totals 14 residues. CDR1 and CDR2 from the germline V gene are SGHRS and YFSETQ. CDR3 nucleotide sequence: TGCGCCAGCAGCTTAACAGGGACGGACGAAAAACTGTTTTTT. Translated, it gives CASSLTGTDEKLFF.

The chain is built from TRBV9 and TRBJ1-5; D is uncertain. Trimming stripped 2 bases from V and 2 bases from J, with 11 bases between. Germline V lookup: CDR1 SGDLS, CDR2 YYNGEE. This CDR3 is 15 amino acids long. The CDR3 region is CASSVSSGGNQPQHF. As DNA, the CDR3 is TGTGCCAGCAGCGTCTCGTCAGGAGGCAATCAGCCCCAGCATTTT.

The CDR3 spells CASSLLQGGGDSPLHF. The DNA for the CDR3 is TGCGCCAGCAGCTTGCTCCAAGGAGGGGGCGACTCACCCCTCCACTTT. The chain couples TRBV5-1 to TRBJ1-6; 7 nucleotides line up with TRBD1. CDR1 and CDR2 (germline): SGHRS, YFSETQ. This CDR3 has 16 residues. V lost 1 base to trimming and J lost 10 bases; unmatched junction nucleotides: 11.

V and J are TRBV4-3 and TRBJ2-3, with 9 bases matching TRBD2. CDR1 LGHNA and CDR2 YSLEER come from the germline V gene. The CDR3 consists of 16 residues. Trimming took 3 bases from V and 0 from J; bases not matched to a gene: 4. This CDR3 is CASSQGSGGSTDTQYF. The CDR3, as DNA: TGCGCCAGCAGCCAGGGTAGCGGGGGAAGCACAGATACGCAGTATTTT.

This chain uses TRBV7-2 with TRBJ1-6, with TRBD1 matching over 7 bases. The V gene end was trimmed by 3 bases and the J gene end by 6 bases; junction bases not matched to a gene: 5. The germline V gene encodes CDR1 SGHTA and CDR2 FQGNSA. CDR3 size: 15 residues. CDR3 coding DNA: TGTGCCAGCAGCTTTCAAACAGGGGTTAATTCACCCCTCCACTTT. It translates to CASSFQTGVNSPLHF.